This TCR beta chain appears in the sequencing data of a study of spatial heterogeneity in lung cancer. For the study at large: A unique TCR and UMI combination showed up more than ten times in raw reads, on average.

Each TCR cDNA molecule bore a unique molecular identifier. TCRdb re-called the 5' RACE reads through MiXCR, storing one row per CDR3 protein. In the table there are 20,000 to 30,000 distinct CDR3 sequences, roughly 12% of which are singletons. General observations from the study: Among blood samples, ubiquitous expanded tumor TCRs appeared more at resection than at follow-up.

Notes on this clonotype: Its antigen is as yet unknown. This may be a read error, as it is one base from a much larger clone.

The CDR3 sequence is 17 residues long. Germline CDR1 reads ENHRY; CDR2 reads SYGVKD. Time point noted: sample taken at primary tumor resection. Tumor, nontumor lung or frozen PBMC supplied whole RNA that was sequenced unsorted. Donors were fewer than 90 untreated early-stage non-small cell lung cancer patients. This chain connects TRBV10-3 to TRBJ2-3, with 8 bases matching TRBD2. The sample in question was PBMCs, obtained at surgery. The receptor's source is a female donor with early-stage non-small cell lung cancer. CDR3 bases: TGTGTCATCACCATGGGTCCGAGCGGGAGTAGGACAGATACGCAGTATTTT. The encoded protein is CVITMGPSGSRTDTQYF.